The sequence of this T cell receptor beta chain was determined in a study of T cell responses to AZD1222 COVID-19 vaccine. Profiling relied on immunoSEQ multiplex PCR, and the TCRdb table lists in-frame clones only, not all of them. The sample has 85,000 to 90,000 clones; around 90% are singletons. Trimming removed 7 bases from V and 6 bases from J; junction bases left unmatched: 4. This CDR3 spans 13 amino acids. CDR1 is MDHEN, CDR2 SYDVKM, per germline. Points on this clone: The antigen remains undetermined.

Findings and caveats of the study: Among AZD1222 vaccinees, only 5 to 7 were seropositive at baseline. Repertoires were obtained solely post-peak T cell response. Regions 160-218 and 743-854 held dominance among vaccine-associated CD4 TCRs, which spanned spike. Clonal diversity was possibly underestimated, and the donors were mostly white British, with more females.

The V and J genes are TRBV28 and TRBJ2-2, with 8 bases that match TRBD1. The source material was peripheral blood, sampled on day 0 of MenACWY control vaccination. The sequence came from an adult in good health. The CDR3 bases are TGTGCCAGCATCCAGGGGGCGTCCGGGGAGCTGTTTTTT. This translates into CASIQGASGELFF.